These 27 T cell receptor beta chains originate from one sample sequenced in a study of cytomegalovirus exposure and HLA in healthy donors listed by TCRdb under 2017. Library creation used the immunoSEQ multiplex PCR assay. A mixture of 60 forward primers for TCR Vbeta segments and 13 reverse primers for TCR Jbeta segments was used in the multiplex PCR. TCRdb limited this immuneACCESS table to in-frame rearrangements with V and J called. A share of clones is missing; checked studies link under half to unresolved V genes, and the rest is unexplained. For this sample there are approximately 30,000 clones; roughly 67% appear just once. Together, the top ten hold around 10% of the sample. Sequencing used PBMCs. The receptors shown here come from a man aged 35 to 55 in good health and CMV-seropositive.

The chain recombines TRBV11-2 with TRBJ2-5; 8 bases line up with TRBD2. The V gene end was trimmed by 0 bases and the J gene end by 5 bases; junction bases not matched to a gene: 8. From germline, CDR1 is SGHAT and CDR2 FQNNGV. The CDR3 consists of 16 residues. CDR3 bases: TGTGCCAGCAGCTTAGATGTGTCGGGGGGGCCGGAGACCCAGTACTTC. Amino acids: CASSLDVSGGPETQYF. Full variable domain (remainder filled in from reference TRBV11-2 and TRBJ2-5): EAGVAQSPRYKIIEKRQSVAFWCNPISGHATLYWYQQILGQGPKLLIQFQNNGVVDDSQLPKDRFSAERLKGVDSTLKIQPAKLEDSAVYLCASSLDVSGGPETQYFGPGTRLLVL.

By sample fraction, this clone is medium-sized. The chain joins TRBV19 to TRBJ2-7; possible D gene TRBD2, 6 bases. V gave up 0 bases and J gave up 6 bases, with 21 bases separating them. CDR3 length: 17 amino acids. The germline CDR1 and CDR2 sequences are LNHDA and SQIVND (reference sequence). This CDR3 is CASSIDHLTGTLPEQYF. In DNA, the CDR3 is TGTGCCAGTAGTATAGACCACCTCACCGGGACTTTACCCGAGCAGTACTTC.

The chain couples TRBV7-8 to TRBJ1-5; 10 bases fit TRBD1. There are 15 residues in the CDR3. Trimming cost V 5 bases and J 8 bases; bases outside gene matches: 9. Germline values: CDR1 SGHVS, CDR2 FQNEAQ. Here the CDR3 reads CASSPRDRGGEPQHF. Here the CDR3 DNA reads TGTGCCAGCAGCCCCCGGGACAGGGGTGGCGAGCCCCAGCATTTT.

This chain joins TRBV18 and TRBJ2-7, with D possibly matching TRBD2 (6 bases). With 1 base removed from V and 6 bases from J, the gap between germline ends came to 7 bases. CDR3 length equals 12 residues. The V gene's germline CDR1 is KGHSH and CDR2 LQKENI. CDR3: CASSPLEGEQYF. CDR3 coding DNA: TGTGCCAGCTCACCACTGGAGGGCGAGCAGTACTTC.

This clone was recorded a few times. V and J are TRBV6-5 and TRBJ2-1; 9 bases fit TRBD1. This CDR3 has 15 amino acids. Germline assignment: CDR1 MNHEY and CDR2 SVGAGI. Trimming cost V 5 bases and J 7 bases; bases outside gene matches: 9. The CDR3 DNA reads as TGTGCCAGCAGTACCGGACAGGGGATCCGAAATGAGCAGTTCTTC. Amino acid sequence: CASSTGQGIRNEQFF.

This sequence joins TRBV9 and TRBJ2-3, with TRBD2 identical over 10 bases. The length of the CDR3 is 15 residues. The junction had 8 bases not matched to a gene; V was cut back by 3 bases and J by 7 bases. Germline V lookup: CDR1 SGDLS, CDR2 YYNGEE. The CDR3 bases are TGTGCCAGCAGCGCAACTAGCGGGGCCCCCAATACGCAGTATTTT. It is translated as CASSATSGAPNTQYF.

V gene TRBV14 combines with J gene TRBJ1-1; D is undetermined. The germline V and J ends were trimmed by 3 bases and 1 base, with 21 bases remaining between them. Germline assignment: CDR1 SGHDN and CDR2 FVKESK. The CDR3 consists of 18 residues. The CDR3 DNA sequence: TGTGCCAGCAGCCACCATAGTGGGAGGTCCTTTTCGAACACTGAAGCTTTCTTT. Translation: CASSHHSGRSFSNTEAFF.

The chain is built from TRBV5-1 and TRBJ1-2; 7 nucleotides agree with TRBD1. J lost 7 bases, V lost 5 bases, and 8 bases had no gene match. Germline V gene data show CDR1 as SGHRS and CDR2 as YFSETQ. The CDR3 loop spans 13 amino acids. CDR3 DNA: TGCGCCAGCAGTCAGGAGGGGGCGGCTGGCTACACCTTC. Protein: CASSQEGAAGYTF.

The chain has TRBV6-5 and TRBJ2-5, with D possibly matching TRBD1 (5 bases). The end of the DNA aligns better with TRBJ2-7, so the J call may be wrong. The CDR3 has 12 amino acids. In germline, CDR1 is MNHEY, CDR2 SVGAGI. This CDR3 reads CASTPRGGEQYF. CDR3 nucleotides: TGTGCCAGCACCCCAAGGGGCGGCGAGCAGTACTTC.

This clone was observed once. The chain is built from TRBV19 and TRBJ2-6; possible D gene TRBD1, 6 bases. V lost 0 bases and J 2 bases, leaving 8 bases between the germline ends. In germline, CDR1 is LNHDA, CDR2 SQIVND (reference sequence). This CDR3 comprises 16 residues. The CDR3, as DNA: TGTGCCAGTAGTATAGAAGGGGGTGCTGGGGCCAACGTCCTGACTTTC. This translates into CASSIEGGAGANVLTF.

On this clone itself: An end of the junction differs from the germline gene, which may be a read error. This chain joins TRBV2 and TRBJ2-5; 7 bases match TRBD2. The CDR3 consists of 11 residues. Germline values: CDR1 SNHLY, CDR2 FYNNEI. The CDR3 loop is CASSDWLAAHF. The CDR3 nucleotides are TGTGCCAGCAGTGATTGGCTAGCGGCCCACTTC. Together with reference TRBV2 and TRBJ2-5, the CDR3 gives the full variable domain: EPEVTQTPSHQVTQMGQEVILRCVPISNHLYFYWYRQILGQKVEFLVSFYNNEISEKSEIFDDQFSVERPDGSNFTLKIRSTKLEDSAMYFCASSDWLAAHFGPGTRLLVL.

The gene calls are TRBV6-1 and TRBJ2-2; 9 bases fit TRBD1. CDR3 length equals 14 residues. Germline values: CDR1 MNHNS, CDR2 SASEGT. V gave up 4 bases and J gave up 3 bases; unmatched junction bases: 0. The CDR3 coding sequence is TGTGCCAGCAGTGGGACAGGGGACACCGGGGAGCTGTTTTTT. Translated, it gives CASSGTGDTGELFF.

In its sample, this clone was seen a few times. This chain links TRBV5-1 with TRBJ2-7, with 10 bases identical to TRBD2. Germline trimming cut 2 bases from V and 5 bases from J; bases unmatched to any gene: 7. The V gene's germline CDR1 is SGHRS and CDR2 YFSETQ. The CDR3 contains 15 residues. For the CDR3, the DNA is TGCGCCAGCAGCTTCCAACTAGCGGGGTTCGACGAGCAGTACTTC. Encoded protein: CASSFQLAGFDEQYF.

This clone showed up just once. The chain recombines TRBV10-3 with TRBJ2-2; a weak D match, TRBD2 (7 bases). The CDR3 runs 18 residues. V was cut by 0 bases and J by 5 bases, with 19 bases left in between. Germline-derived CDR1 and CDR2 are ENHRY and SYGVKD. DNA of the CDR3: TGTGCCATCAGTGAGTCGGATGGGAGGGGGGGCCGGACCGGGGAGCTGTTTTTT. It is translated as CAISESDGRGGRTGELFF.

The rearrangement links TRBV28 to TRBJ2-1; 9 positions match TRBD2. The CDR3 sequence is 16 residues long. V lost 4 bases and J lost 1; bases outside the gene matches: 5. The V gene's germline CDR1 is MDHEN and CDR2 SYDVKM. The CDR3 spells CASSSPTSGSYNEQFF. CDR3 DNA: TGTGCCAGCAGTTCCCCGACTAGCGGATCCTACAATGAGCAGTTCTTC.

As regards this clone: The conserved phenylalanine or tryptophan normally closing the CDR3 is absent here, so this likely arose from a read error. The V and J genes are TRBV6-5 and TRBJ1-6, with 7 bases aligning to TRBD1. This CDR3 is 13 amino acids long. Unmatched junction bases numbered 8, after V lost 4 bases and J lost 14 bases. Per germline, CDR1 MNHEY and CDR2 SVGAGI. The CDR3 region is CASSSGQDITLHS. As DNA, the CDR3 is TGTGCCAGCAGTTCCGGACAGGACATCACCCTCCACTCT.

This chain joins TRBV2 and TRBJ2-3; 7 bases agree with TRBD1. Germline assignment: CDR1 SNHLY and CDR2 FYNNEI. The CDR3 runs 16 residues. The J segment lost 10 bases and the V segment lost 0 bases, leaving 13 bases of the junction unmatched. The CDR3 DNA reads as TGTGCCAGCAGTGAAGCGGCACGTGAACCACAGGGGCCGCAGTATTTT. Encoded protein: CASSEAAREPQGPQYF.

V usage is TRBV14 and J usage is TRBJ2-2; 8 bases agree with TRBD2. Germline V lookup: CDR1 SGHDN, CDR2 FVKESK. Germline trimming cut 5 bases from V and 7 bases from J; bases unmatched to any gene: 3. This CDR3 contains 13 residues. The CDR3 protein is CASSISGGGELFF. Here the CDR3 DNA reads TGTGCCAGCAGCATCAGCGGGGGCGGGGAGCTGTTTTTT.

The rearrangement links TRBV11-2 to TRBJ2-7, with TRBD1 matching over 11 bases. In germline, CDR1 is SGHAT, CDR2 FQNNGV. With 2 bases clipped from V and 3 bases from J, the junction kept 3 bases outside the gene matches. The CDR3 totals 15 residues. CDR3 DNA: TGTGCCAGCAGCTTACGGACAGGGGGCGGCTACGAGCAGTACTTC. It translates to CASSLRTGGGYEQYF. Full variable domain (outside the CDR3, taken from reference TRBV11-2 and TRBJ2-7): EAGVAQSPRYKIIEKRQSVAFWCNPISGHATLYWYQQILGQGPKLLIQFQNNGVVDDSQLPKDRFSAERLKGVDSTLKIQPAKLEDSAVYLCASSLRTGGGYEQYFGPGTRLTVT.

J is TRBJ1-4 and V is TRBV19, with TRBD1 identical over 8 bases. With V trimmed by 3 bases and J by 4 bases, 7 bases remained unmatched. CDR1 LNHDA and CDR2 SQIVND come from the germline V gene (reference sequence). There are 16 residues in the CDR3. Written as DNA, the CDR3 is TGTGCCAGTAGTATGGGAACTGACAGGGGTAATGAAAAACTGTTTTTT. Translated, it gives CASSMGTDRGNEKLFF.

This clone was found a few times. This rearrangement joins TRBV5-1 to TRBJ2-1; 10 positions agree with TRBD1. CDR1 is SGHRS and CDR2 is YFSETQ in the germline V gene. The CDR3 length is 15 residues. V shed 0 bases, J shed 6 bases, and the junction held 3 bases outside the gene matches. The CDR3 DNA sequence: TGCGCCAGCAGCTTGGTTGGACAGGGGGGCAATGAGCAGTTCTTC. Amino acids: CASSLVGQGGNEQFF. Complete variable domain (other parts from reference TRBV5-1 and TRBJ2-1): KAGVTQTPRYLIKTRGQQVTLSCSPISGHRSVSWYQQTPGQGLQFLFEYFSETQRNKGNFPGRFSGRQFSNSRSEMNVSTLELGDSALYLCASSLVGQGGNEQFFGPGTRLTVL.

The chain joins TRBV5-4 to TRBJ2-2, with 11 bases fitting TRBD2. This CDR3 region has 16 residues. CDR1 is SGHNT and CDR2 is YYREEE in the germline V gene (reference sequence). The J segment lost 10 bases and the V segment lost 3 bases, leaving 11 bases of the junction unmatched. The CDR3 DNA reads TGTGCCAGCAGCTCCGGGGGTAGCGGGGGGGCCTCGGAGCTGTTTTTT. Protein product: CASSSGGSGGASELFF. The whole variable domain, filled in from reference TRBV5-4 and TRBJ2-2, reads ETGVTQSPTHLIKTRGQQVTLRCSSQSGHNTVSWYQQALGQGPQFIFQYYREEENGRGNFPPRFSGLQFPNYSSELNVNALELDDSALYLCASSSGGSGGASELFFGEGSRLTVL.

The chain employs TRBV7-9 and TRBJ1-5, with D unresolved. CDR3 length equals 13 residues. Per germline, CDR1 SEHNR and CDR2 FQNEAQ (reference sequence). V lost 2 bases to trimming and J lost 8 bases, with 10 bases between them. The CDR3 here is CASSLSGWEPQHF. The CDR3 DNA is TGTGCCAGCAGCTTATCGGGTTGGGAGCCCCAGCATTTT.

J is TRBJ2-5 and V is TRBV20-1, with D unresolved. Germline V gene lookup returns CDR1 DFQATT and CDR2 SNEGSKA (reference sequence). The CDR3 contains 11 residues. Trimming cost V 8 bases and J 5 bases, with 12 bases left between them. CDR3 residues: CSIAVLETQYF. In nucleotides, the CDR3 is TGCAGTATAGCAGTTTTGGAGACCCAGTACTTC.

The chain recombines TRBV7-2 with TRBJ1-5, with TRBD1 matching over 7 bases. The V segment lost 3 bases and the J segment 6 bases; nucleotides outside the gene matches: 8. CDR1 and CDR2 (germline): SGHTA, FQGNSA. The CDR3 is 15 amino acids. The CDR3 DNA sequence: TGTGCCAGCAGCTTCAGACAGGGAGAACCTCAGCCCCAGCATTTT. It yields the protein CASSFRQGEPQPQHF.

This clone was detected only a few times. The rearrangement uses TRBV7-9 and TRBJ2-3; D perhaps matches TRBD2 (6 bases). The germline CDR1 and CDR2 sequences are SEHNR and FQNEAQ (reference sequence). With 3 bases removed from V and 4 bases from J, the gap between germline ends came to 14 bases. The CDR3 totals 15 residues. DNA of the CDR3: TGTGCCAGCAGCTTTTACCGCGGGGTCGCAGATACGCAGTATTTT. Its translation is CASSFYRGVADTQYF.

This clone occurred a few times. The chain links TRBV7-2 to TRBJ1-2; perhaps TRBD1 as D (6 bases). This CDR3 is built from 15 residues. With 5 bases removed from V and 5 bases from J, the gap between germline ends came to 18 bases. Per the germline V gene, CDR1 is SGHTA and CDR2 is FQGNSA. This CDR3 is CASSAPGDPRYGYTF. The CDR3 DNA reads TGTGCCAGCAGCGCCCCAGGGGACCCCCGGTATGGCTACACCTTC.